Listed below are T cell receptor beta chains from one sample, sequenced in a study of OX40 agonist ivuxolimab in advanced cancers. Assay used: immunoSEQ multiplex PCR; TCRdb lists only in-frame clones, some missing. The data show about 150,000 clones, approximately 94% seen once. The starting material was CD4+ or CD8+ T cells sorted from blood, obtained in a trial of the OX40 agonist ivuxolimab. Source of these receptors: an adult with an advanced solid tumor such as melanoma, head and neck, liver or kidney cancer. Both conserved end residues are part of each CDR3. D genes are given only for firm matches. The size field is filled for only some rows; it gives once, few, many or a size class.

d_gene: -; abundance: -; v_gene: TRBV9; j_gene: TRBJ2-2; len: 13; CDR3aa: CASSVQGPGELFF; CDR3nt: TGTGCCAGCAGCGTACAGGGACCCGGGGAGCTGTTTTTT
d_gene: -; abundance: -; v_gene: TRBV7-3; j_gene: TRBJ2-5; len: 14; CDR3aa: CASSLRSSTETQYF; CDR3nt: TGTGCCAGCAGTCTCAGGTCATCAACGGAGACCCAGTACTTC
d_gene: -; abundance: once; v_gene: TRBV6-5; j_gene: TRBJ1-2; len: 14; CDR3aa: CASSYSGTNYGYTF; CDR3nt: TGTGCCAGCAGTTATTCAGGGACCAACTATGGCTACACCTTC
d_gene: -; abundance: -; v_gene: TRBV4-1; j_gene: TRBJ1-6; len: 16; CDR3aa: CASSDIASSYNSPLHF; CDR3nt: TGCGCCAGCAGCGACATCGCTAGCTCCTATAATTCACCCCTCCACTTT
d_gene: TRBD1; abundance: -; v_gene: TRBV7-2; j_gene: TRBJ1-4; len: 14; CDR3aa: CASSAQGSNEKLFF; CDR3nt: TGTGCCAGCAGTGCACAGGGGTCTAATGAAAAACTGTTTTTT
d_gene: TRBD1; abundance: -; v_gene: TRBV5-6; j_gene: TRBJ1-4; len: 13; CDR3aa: CASSQDRNEKLFF; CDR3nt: TGTGCCAGCAGCCAGGACAGGAATGAAAAACTGTTTTTT
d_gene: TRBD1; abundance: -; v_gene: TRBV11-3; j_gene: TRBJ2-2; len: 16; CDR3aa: CASSSFGDRGGGELFF; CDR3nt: TGTGCCAGCAGCTCATTTGGGGACAGGGGAGGAGGAGAGCTGTTTTTT
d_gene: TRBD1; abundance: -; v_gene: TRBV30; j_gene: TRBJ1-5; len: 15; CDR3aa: CAWSVSGTGAQPQHF; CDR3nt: TGTGCCTGGAGTGTTTCCGGGACAGGGGCTCAGCCCCAGCATTTT
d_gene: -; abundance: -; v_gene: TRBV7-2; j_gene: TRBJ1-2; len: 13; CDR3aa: CASSYGLLEGYTF; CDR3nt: TGTGCCAGCAGCTACGGCCTATTGGAGGGCTACACCTTC
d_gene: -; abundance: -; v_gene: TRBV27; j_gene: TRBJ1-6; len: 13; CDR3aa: CASVLHRNSPLHF; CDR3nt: TGTGCCAGCGTCCTCCATCGTAATTCACCCCTCCACTTT
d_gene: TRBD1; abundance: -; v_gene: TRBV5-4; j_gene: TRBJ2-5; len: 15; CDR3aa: CASSAAGTVVETQYF; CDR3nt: TGTGCCAGCAGCGCCGCCGGGACAGTCGTGGAGACCCAGTACTTC
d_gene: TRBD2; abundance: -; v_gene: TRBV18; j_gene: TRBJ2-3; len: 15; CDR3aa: CASSPGLVSTDTQYF; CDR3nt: TGTGCCAGCTCACCCGGACTAGTAAGCACAGATACGCAGTATTTT
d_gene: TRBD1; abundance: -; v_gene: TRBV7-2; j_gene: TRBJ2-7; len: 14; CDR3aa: CASSWTGIPYEQYF; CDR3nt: TGTGCCAGCAGCTGGACAGGGATCCCCTACGAGCAGTACTTC
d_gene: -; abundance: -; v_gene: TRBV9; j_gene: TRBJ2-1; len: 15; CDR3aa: CASSVDASAYNEQFF; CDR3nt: TGTGCCAGCAGCGTAGACGCATCGGCGTACAATGAGCAGTTCTTC
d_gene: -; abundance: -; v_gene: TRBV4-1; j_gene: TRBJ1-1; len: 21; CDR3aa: CASSQDQVGVAQPREDTEAFF; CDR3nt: TGCGCCAGCAGCCAAGATCAGGTCGGGGTGGCGCAACCCAGGGAGGACACTGAAGCTTTCTTT
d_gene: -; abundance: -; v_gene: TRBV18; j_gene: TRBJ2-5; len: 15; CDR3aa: CASSPPAGRKETQYF; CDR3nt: TGTGCCAGCTCACCCCCCGCAGGGCGAAAAGAGACCCAGTACTTC
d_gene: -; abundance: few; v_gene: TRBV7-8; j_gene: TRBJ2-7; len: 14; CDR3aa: CASTPDGTSYEQYF; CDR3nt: TGTGCCAGCACCCCGGACGGGACTTCCTACGAGCAGTACTTC